This TCR beta chain came from a study of T-cell memory formation after mild COVID-19. This clonotype was counted ten times or more. Compared with germline, one end of the junction differs, possibly owing to a read error. The CDR3 is made up of 15 amino acids. The V gene's germline CDR1 is MNHNS and CDR2 SASEGT. TCRdb called the 5' RACE reads again in MiXCR, with one record for every CDR3 protein. This table holds over 9,500 distinct CDR3 sequences, about 14% found once. The V and J genes are TRBV6-1 and TRBJ1-1; 9 bases map to TRBD1. The receptor's source is a man aged 18 to 30 who had mild COVID-19 (a few samples of this study predate the infection). Cell type and time point are not known. The specimen sequenced was PBMCs or a T cell subset sorted from them (not recorded which). CDR3 sequence reads: CASSRGGQGLTAAFF. CDR3 nucleotides: TGTGCCAGCAGCCGAGGGGGACAGGGACTGACTGCAGCTTTCTTT.